The 14 T cell receptor beta chains reported below all come from one sample, sequenced in a study of early T cells in non-severe SARS-CoV-2 infection. MiXCR was run by TCRdb on the 5' RACE reads, yielding one entry per CDR3 protein. This sample yields 50,000 to 75,000 distinct CDR3 sequences, of which about 6% are seen a single time; 3.4% belongs to the top ten. The sequencing here drew on whole blood, taken at baseline. These receptors all stem from an adult who was a healthcare worker with PCR-confirmed SARS-CoV-2 infection or an uninfected control (not recorded which).

This chain uses TRBV15 with TRBJ1-1; 8 bases map to TRBD1. The CDR3 spans 14 residues. Per germline, CDR1 LNHNV and CDR2 YYDKDF (reference sequence). V was clipped by 3 bases and J by 4 bases; unmatched bases: 4. The CDR3 region is CATSRDTGGTEAFF. The CDR3 DNA sequence: TGTGCCACCAGCAGGGATACAGGGGGCACTGAAGCTTTCTTT.

At least ten counts were recorded for this clonotype. The chain combines TRBV3-1 with TRBJ2-3; D is undetermined. Trimming shortened V by 0 bases and J by 9 bases, and 16 bases separated the two germline ends. Germline V CDR1 and CDR2: LGHDT, YNNKEL (reference sequence). The CDR3 sequence is 15 residues long. The DNA of the CDR3 is TGTGCCAGCAGCCAAGATACCGGCAGGCGGTGGACGCAGTATTTT. The encoded protein is CASSQDTGRRWTQYF.

In its sample, this clonotype was seen many times. The V call is TRBV10-3, the J call TRBJ2-1, with 9 bases fitting TRBD2. V lost 7 bases, J lost 3 bases, and 4 bases stayed unmatched. The CDR3 sequence is 14 residues long. Per germline, CDR1 ENHRY and CDR2 SYGVKD. The CDR3 spells CAIKEAGGYNEQFF. CDR3 in DNA: TGTGCCATCAAAGAAGCGGGAGGCTACAATGAGCAGTTCTTC.

Many counts were recorded for this clonotype. V is TRBV11-2 and J is TRBJ2-7, with TRBD2 matching over 13 bases. CDR3 size: 15 residues. Germline V gene data show CDR1 as SGHAT and CDR2 as FQNNGV. Unmatched junction bases numbered 6, after V lost 5 bases and J lost 5 bases. CDR3 sequence (DNA): TGTGCCAGCAGCCCCGGGACTAGCGGGACCAACGAGCAGTACTTC. Translated, it gives CASSPGTSGTNEQYF.

The V call is TRBV7-2, the J call TRBJ2-6; the D is unclear. Trimming pared 11 bases from V and 0 bases from J, leaving 8 bases between. Germline CDR1 reads SGHTA; CDR2 reads FQGNSA. This CDR3 has 13 amino acids. The DNA for the CDR3 is TGTGCCTCCTGGGTCTCTGGGGCCAACGTCCTGACTTTC. It yields the protein CASWVSGANVLTF.

This clonotype occurred a few times. The DNA of the CDR3 is TGCGCCAGCAGTCGGGCCACTAGCGGGAGGGCAGATACGCAGTATTTT. It codes for CASSRATSGRADTQYF. The chain joins TRBV5-1 to TRBJ2-3; 13 nucleotides match TRBD2. V was pared by 5 bases and J by 4 bases, with 7 bases of the junction left unmatched. Per the germline V gene, CDR1 is SGHRS and CDR2 is YFSETQ. There are 16 residues in the CDR3.

There are many counts of this clonotype. This chain uses TRBV7-8 with TRBJ1-6; a weak D match, TRBD1 (6 bases). Germline V gene lookup returns CDR1 SGHVS and CDR2 FQNEAQ. V lost 4 bases and J 7 bases, leaving 20 bases between the germline ends. The CDR3 contains 17 residues. The CDR3 DNA sequence: TGTGCCAGCAGCTCCACCCCACGGACAGACCGAAATTCACCCCTCCACTTT. Translation: CASSSTPRTDRNSPLHF.

The genes are TRBV3-1 and TRBJ2-1; 10 bases align to TRBD2. The germline V gene has CDR1 LGHDT and CDR2 YNNKEL (reference sequence). CDR3 size: 15 residues. The junction had 6 bases not matched to a gene; V was cut back by 2 bases and J by 8 bases. CDR3 sequence: CASSQIAGGVDEQFF. DNA of the CDR3: TGTGCCAGCAGCCAAATAGCGGGAGGCGTGGATGAGCAGTTCTTC.

The chain has TRBV6-2 or TRBV6-3 and TRBJ2-2; 7 bases are shared with TRBD1. Germline V gene lookup returns CDR1 MNHEY and CDR2 SVGEGT. The J segment lost 7 bases and the V segment lost 5 bases, leaving 4 bases of the junction unmatched. There are 13 residues in the CDR3. This CDR3 reads CASSLQGDGELFF. Written as DNA, the CDR3 is TGTGCCAGCAGTCTTCAGGGGGACGGGGAGCTGTTTTTT.

In this sample, this clonotype turned up many times. The CDR3 protein is CASSYVGQAYEQYF. The CDR3 DNA is TGTGCCAGCAGTTACGTGGGACAAGCCTACGAGCAGTACTTC. The V call is TRBV6-5, the J call TRBJ2-7; the D gene is possibly TRBD1 (6 bases). The CDR3 has 14 residues. Germline CDR1 and CDR2: MNHEY and SVGAGI. V lost 2 bases and J lost 2, with 10 bases in between.

This clonotype was recorded many times. The V call is TRBV10-3, the J call TRBJ1-2; D is perhaps TRBD1 (5 bases). Deletions cut 6 bases from V and 2 bases from J, with 10 bases between. Germline V gives CDR1 ENHRY, CDR2 SYGVKD. The CDR3 is 13 amino acids. The CDR3 spells CAIRPGLNYGYTF. Written as DNA, the CDR3 is TGTGCCATCAGGCCGGGACTCAACTATGGCTACACCTTC.

This chain uses TRBV7-6 with TRBJ2-5; 8 nucleotides match TRBD2. CDR3 size: 14 residues. Per germline, CDR1 SGHVS and CDR2 FNYEAQ. V gave up 4 bases and J gave up 3 bases; unmatched junction bases: 4. CDR3 amino acids: CASSSSGSKETQYF. CDR3 bases: TGTGCCAGCAGCTCCAGCGGGAGTAAAGAGACCCAGTACTTC.

This clonotype was seen ten or more times. V gene TRBV19 combines with J gene TRBJ2-3; perhaps TRBD1 as D (5 bases). With 11 bases removed from V and 0 bases from J, the gap between germline ends came to 12 bases. Germline CDR1 LNHDA, CDR2 SQIVND (reference sequence). The length of the CDR3 is 13 residues. CDR3 in amino acids: CAPLGLSTDTQYF. The CDR3 DNA reads as TGTGCCCCATTGGGGCTCAGCACAGATACGCAGTATTTT.

The chain uses TRBV5-4 and TRBJ2-5; the D gene is possibly TRBD2 (6 bases). Trimming removed 4 bases at V and 4 bases at J, with 11 bases between. The CDR3 spans 13 residues. Germline V gene lookup returns CDR1 SGHNT and CDR2 YYREEE (reference sequence). The CDR3 spells CASSQGTLETQYF. The CDR3 bases are TGTGCCAGCAGCCAAGGGACTTTAGAGACCCAGTACTTC.